A single sample is the source of the 28 T cell receptor beta chains below, sequenced in a study of T cells in Graves' hyperthyroidism and ophthalmopathy. The TCR beta CDR3 regions underwent amplification using RNA transcripts as the source. First-round RT-PCR of the TCR CDR3 relied on the HTBI primer set. Using its own MiXCR run on the multiplex PCR reads, TCRdb lists one record per CDR3 protein. The sample carries some 550,000 distinct CDR3 sequences, roughly 16% recorded once. Material: blood. All receptors derive from a woman in her thirties or forties with Graves' ophthalmopathy.

This clonotype has a count of ten or more. J is TRBJ2-1 and V is TRBV5-1, with 12 positions matching TRBD2. V was clipped by 1 base and J by 5 bases; unmatched bases: 4. The germline CDR1 and CDR2 sequences are SGHRS and YFSETQ. The CDR3 spans 16 residues. The CDR3 DNA reads as TGCGCCAGCAGCTTGCCTGGACTAGCGGGGCACAATGAGCAGTTCTTC. This translates into CASSLPGLAGHNEQFF.

The rearrangement uses TRBV12-3 or TRBV12-4 and TRBJ2-5, with TRBD2 matching 8 bases. This CDR3 contains 17 residues. V shed 1 base, J shed 5 bases, and the junction held 12 bases outside the gene matches. Written as DNA, the CDR3 is TGTGCCAGCAGTTTAGGACTAGCGCGGCTTGGCTGGGAGACCCAGTACTTC. This translates into CASSLGLARLGWETQYF.

This clonotype has ten or more counts. The genes are TRBV28 and TRBJ2-5; TRBD2 matches at 13 bases. V shed 3 bases, J shed 5 bases, and the junction held 3 bases outside the gene matches. The CDR3 is 15 amino acids. The V gene's germline CDR1 is MDHEN and CDR2 SYDVKM. The CDR3 sequence is CASSLTSGGSETQYF. DNA of the CDR3: TGTGCCAGCAGTTTGACTAGCGGGGGGTCGGAGACCCAGTACTTC.

The chain recombines TRBV12-3 or TRBV12-4 with TRBJ2-4; 7 nucleotides agree with TRBD1. The CDR3 contains 15 residues. V lost 6 bases to trimming and J lost 4 bases; unmatched junction nucleotides: 9. For the CDR3, the DNA is TGTGCCAGCAGCGCACCGGGACAGCTGAAAAACATTCAGTACTTC. Its protein is CASSAPGQLKNIQYF.

The gene calls are TRBV7-8 and TRBJ1-2; 10 bases align to TRBD1. CDR3 length: 18 amino acids. The germline V gene encodes CDR1 SGHVS and CDR2 FQNEAQ. V was clipped by 3 bases and J by 0 bases; unmatched bases: 10. Here the CDR3 reads CASSLNTGQGTTNYGYTF. The CDR3 DNA reads TGTGCCAGCAGCTTGAACACGGGACAGGGGACTACTAACTATGGCTACACCTTC. The whole variable domain, filled in from reference TRBV7-8 and TRBJ1-2, reads GAGVSQSPRYKVAKRGQDVALRCDPISGHVSLFWYQQALGQGPEFLTYFQNEAQLDKSGLPSDRFFAERPEGSVSTLKIQRTQQEDSAVYLCASSLNTGQGTTNYGYTFGSGTRLTVV.

In its sample, this clonotype was seen a few times. The chain recombines TRBV12-3 or TRBV12-4 with TRBJ2-7; D call uncertain. V gave up 2 bases and J gave up 6 bases, with 11 bases separating them. This CDR3 is built from 13 residues. CDR3 in DNA: TGTGCCAGCAGTTTAAGTACAGTCCCCGAGCAGTACTTC. This translates into CASSLSTVPEQYF.

This clonotype occurred a few times. DNA of the CDR3: TGTGCCAGCACGGGGGGGCCTCATGAGCAGTTCTTC. This translates into CASTGGPHEQFF. The chain carries TRBV19 and TRBJ2-1; 8 positions match TRBD2. Germline V gene sequence: CDR1 LNHDA, CDR2 SQIVND (reference sequence). This CDR3 has 12 residues. V gave up 9 bases and J gave up 8 bases; unmatched junction bases: 6.

This clonotype showed up just a few times. The genes are TRBV12-3 or TRBV12-4 and TRBJ2-5, with 14 bases that match TRBD2. This CDR3 has 15 amino acids. The V and J ends lost 5 bases and 7 bases, in that order; junction bases with no gene match: 6. In nucleotides, the CDR3 is TGTGCCAGCAGTATATCGGGGACTAGCGGGGGGACCCAGTACTTC. This encodes CASSISGTSGGTQYF.

The sample holds many counts of this clonotype. This chain uses TRBV20-1 with TRBJ1-2, with 7 nucleotides matching TRBD1. The CDR3 runs to 15 residues. Germline lookup yields CDR1 DFQATT and CDR2 SNEGSKA (reference sequence). Trimming removed 6 bases from V and 8 bases from J; junction bases left unmatched: 18. The DNA for the CDR3 is TGCAGTGCCATGGACTCAGACAGGGCTAATAACGGCTACACCTTC. Amino acids: CSAMDSDRANNGYTF.

The chain uses TRBV18 and TRBJ1-2; 7 bases align to TRBD1. Germline CDR1 and CDR2: KGHSH and LQKENI. After removal of 0 bases from V and 4 bases from J, the junction contained 8 bases not matched to a gene. CDR3 length: 16 amino acids. As DNA, the CDR3 is TGTGCCAGCTCACCACCGGGACAGACTTTAGGCTATGGCTACACCTTC. Translation gives CASSPPGQTLGYGYTF.

A remark on this clonotype: A much larger clone differs from this one at a single base, so this may be a read error. The chain uses TRBV3-1 and TRBJ2-7; a weak D match, TRBD2 (6 bases). CDR1 is LGHDT and CDR2 is YNNKEL in the germline V gene (reference sequence). The CDR3 is 15 residues long. The V and J ends lost 1 base and 7 bases respectively, with 17 bases between them. Written as DNA, the CDR3 is TGTGCCAGCAGCCAAGGAGGGCTAGCCGCGGGGGAGCAGTACTTC. Residues: CASSQGGLAAGEQYF.

This clonotype was recorded at least ten times. This chain uses TRBV5-1 with TRBJ2-7, with TRBD2 as a possible D gene (5 bases). This CDR3 is 13 amino acids long. Trimming removed 4 bases at V and 3 bases at J, with 11 bases between. Germline V gives CDR1 SGHRS, CDR2 YFSETQ. The CDR3 bases are TGCGCCAGCAGCCCCACGGGGTTCTACGAGCAGTACTTC. It translates to CASSPTGFYEQYF.

In this sample, this clonotype turned up many times. The chain has TRBV11-3 and TRBJ2-7; the D is unclear. This CDR3 contains 15 residues. Trimming cost V 3 bases and J 0 bases, with 12 bases left between them. CDR1 is SGHNT, CDR2 YENEEA, per germline. CDR3 DNA sequence: TGTGCCAGCAGCTTGTCGGGCAGCCGCTCCTACGAGCAGTACTTC. It specifies CASSLSGSRSYEQYF.

In its sample, this clonotype was seen many times. The chain has TRBV7-9 and TRBJ2-1; a weak D match, TRBD1 (5 bases). Per the germline V gene, CDR1 is SEHNR and CDR2 is FQNEAQ (reference sequence). The CDR3 consists of 12 residues. Trimming took 4 bases from V and 8 from J, leaving 9 bases between them. In DNA, the CDR3 is TGTGCCAGCAGCTCAGGGTGGGATGAGCAGTTCTTC. Encoded protein: CASSSGWDEQFF.

The chain uses TRBV7-9 and TRBJ2-1; D is unresolved. The CDR3 totals 11 residues. Germline values: CDR1 SEHNR, CDR2 FQNEAQ (reference sequence). Trimming took off 10 bases at V and 5 bases at J, with 9 bases between the two ends. In DNA, the CDR3 is TGTGCCACCCCGGTGAACAATGAGCAGTTCTTC. Protein sequence: CATPVNNEQFF.

The V call is TRBV4-1, the J call TRBJ1-1; D is perhaps TRBD1 (5 bases). The CDR3 loop spans 15 amino acids. V was shortened by 3 bases and J by 4 bases, with 15 bases between the two germline ends. Germline V gene sequence: CDR1 MGHRA, CDR2 YSYEKL. CDR3 in DNA: TGCGCCAGCAGCCAGCGAAGAGCAGGGCCCACTGAAGCTTTCTTT. Translation gives CASSQRRAGPTEAFF.

The table lists this clonotype with a few counts. The V and J genes are TRBV30 and TRBJ2-7; D gene uncertain. The germline V gene has CDR1 GTSNPN and CDR2 SVGIG (reference sequence). CDR3 length: 11 residues. V lost 7 bases to trimming and J lost 4 bases, with 11 bases between them. CDR3 bases: TGTGCCTTAGGGATAAGGTACGAGCAGTACTTC. Amino acids: CALGIRYEQYF.

This clonotype was picked up many times. V gene TRBV11-2 combines with J gene TRBJ2-7; weak D call: TRBD2 (6 bases). Trimming removed 5 bases from V and 7 bases from J, with 12 bases in between. The germline CDR1 and CDR2 sequences are SGHAT and FQNNGV. This CDR3 spans 12 amino acids. CDR3 nucleotides: TGTGCCAGCAGCCCAGGGACTGATGAGCAGTACTTC. Protein product: CASSPGTDEQYF.

In this sample, this clonotype turned up a few times. The rearrangement uses TRBV5-1 and TRBJ1-4; D perhaps matches TRBD1 (5 bases). Germline V gene sequence: CDR1 SGHRS, CDR2 YFSETQ. The CDR3 has 15 residues. The V end lost 0 bases, the J end lost 7 bases, and 13 bases lay between the germline ends. The CDR3 bases are TGCGCCAGCAGCTTGGAGGCAGGGCGAAGTGAAAAACTGTTTTTT. Translated, it gives CASSLEAGRSEKLFF.

The chain has TRBV20-1 and TRBJ1-3, with D maybe TRBD1 (5 bases). The length of the CDR3 is 12 residues. V was pared by 6 bases and J by 1 base, with 7 bases between. Looked up from germline, CDR1 is DFQATT and CDR2 is SNEGSKA (reference sequence). CDR3 residues: CSARESGNTIYF. The CDR3 DNA reads TGCAGTGCCAGGGAGTCTGGAAACACCATATATTTT.

This clonotype was seen many times. The chain has TRBV12-3 or TRBV12-4 and TRBJ1-3; no definite D call. V lost 3 bases, J lost 1 base, and 19 bases lay in between. The CDR3 runs to 18 residues. The CDR3, as DNA: TGTGCCAGCAGTTTCCGGAAAGGCGGGATAGGGTCTGGAAACACCATATATTTT. Encoded protein: CASSFRKGGIGSGNTIYF.

This clonotype showed up many times. V usage is TRBV12-3 or TRBV12-4 and J usage is TRBJ2-1, with a tentative D call TRBD2 (6 bases). This CDR3 is built from 15 residues. Trimming left V 3 bases short and J 0 bases short, with 9 bases between. For the CDR3, the DNA is TGTGCCAGCAGTTTGCAGGGAGGCTCCTACAATGAGCAGTTCTTC. Protein: CASSLQGGSYNEQFF.

This clonotype has ten or more counts. The V gene is TRBV5-1, the J gene TRBJ2-1; possible D gene TRBD1, 5 bases. Trimming took off 1 base at V and 4 bases at J, with 9 bases between the two ends. Looked up from germline, CDR1 is SGHRS and CDR2 is YFSETQ. The CDR3 has 14 residues. The CDR3 DNA is TGCGCCAGCAGCTTGTCGACAGATTACAATGAGCAGTTCTTC. It yields the protein CASSLSTDYNEQFF.

This clonotype was seen many times. The CDR3 coding sequence is TGTGCCAGCAGCGCCTATTCTAGCGGTGAGACCCAGTACTTC. This sequence encodes CASSAYSSGETQYF. V and J are TRBV11-2 and TRBJ2-5, with TRBD2 matching 7 bases. CDR1 and CDR2 from the germline V gene are SGHAT and FQNNGV. V shed 5 bases and J 5 bases; nucleotides not matched to a gene: 8. The length of the CDR3 is 14 residues.

The sample holds a few counts of this clonotype. The chain links TRBV7-3 to TRBJ2-1, with TRBD1 matching 7 bases. Germline lookup yields CDR1 SGHTA and CDR2 FQGTGA. V gave up 2 bases and J gave up 6 bases; unmatched junction bases: 4. There are 14 residues in the CDR3. CDR3 nucleotides: TGTGCCAGCAGCTTAGGGACAGTCTCCAATGAGCAGTTCTTC. Translated, it gives CASSLGTVSNEQFF.

This chain connects TRBV29-1 to TRBJ2-3, with 9 bases matching TRBD2. The CDR3 runs 15 residues. CDR1 is SQVTM and CDR2 is ANQGSEA in the germline V gene. Trimming took 7 bases from V and 2 from J; bases not matched to a gene: 10. The CDR3 DNA reads TGCAGCGCTGGGACTAGCCCACACCCCACAGATACGCAGTATTTT. This sequence encodes CSAGTSPHPTDTQYF.

The chain has TRBV9 and TRBJ2-3, with D possibly TRBD2 on 5 matching bases. The germline V and J ends were trimmed by 4 bases and 3 bases, with 15 bases remaining between them. The length of the CDR3 is 15 residues. Germline V gene data show CDR1 as SGDLS and CDR2 as YYNGEE. CDR3 sequence reads: CASSSRGENTDTQYF. The CDR3 DNA reads as TGTGCCAGCAGCTCCCGTGGGGAGAATACAGATACGCAGTATTTT.

This clonotype showed up just a few times. V gene TRBV28 combines with J gene TRBJ1-2, with D unclear. This CDR3 has 13 amino acids. Trimming left V 2 bases short and J 8 bases short, with 12 bases between. Germline values: CDR1 MDHEN, CDR2 SYDVKM. Here the CDR3 reads CASSLAHSEGYTF. CDR3 DNA: TGTGCCAGCAGTTTAGCTCATTCAGAAGGCTACACCTTC.